The 25 T cell receptor beta chains below come from one sample, sequenced in a study of T-cell reconstitution after alpha-beta-depleted transplantation in children. A TCRbeta library incorporating unique molecular identifiers was prepared. TCRdb analysed the PCR reads with MiXCR anew, one entry per CDR3 protein. The table records roughly 300,000 distinct CDR3 sequences, approximately 10% of them present only once. Here the sequenced sample was PBMCs from the stem cell graft donor, taken from the stem cell graft. These receptor sequences come from a human donor who donated a stem cell graft to a child with acute lymphoblastic leukemia.

This clonotype appeared a few times. V is TRBV11-3 and J is TRBJ1-1, with D perhaps matching TRBD1 (6 bases). Trimming pared 5 bases from V and 6 bases from J, leaving 13 bases between. Germline V CDR1 and CDR2: SGHNT, YENEEA. This CDR3 is 13 amino acids long. The chain's CDR3 is CASSARDKAEAFF. The CDR3, as DNA: TGTGCCAGCAGCGCTCGGGACAAAGCTGAAGCTTTCTTT.

This clonotype has only a few counts. This chain joins TRBV5-1 and TRBJ2-2, with unresolved D. Trimming stripped 5 bases from V and 5 bases from J, with 13 bases between. The CDR3 sequence is 14 residues long. In germline, CDR1 is SGHRS, CDR2 YFSETQ. Here the CDR3 DNA reads TGCGCCAGCAGTTCTTCCCGAGGAACCGGGGAGCTGTTTTTT. This encodes CASSSSRGTGELFF.

This clonotype has just a few counts. The chain carries TRBV5-1 and TRBJ1-3; D uncertain. The germline V gene has CDR1 SGHRS and CDR2 YFSETQ. CDR3 length: 16 amino acids. The V end was cut by 1 base, the J end by 6 bases, with 17 bases between. The CDR3 DNA follows: TGCGCCAGCAGCTTGTATGGTTTTTCCCCACTAAACACCATATATTTT. Amino acid sequence: CASSLYGFSPLNTIYF.

This clonotype was counted ten times or more. The V call is TRBV6-2 or TRBV6-3, the J call TRBJ2-1; the match to TRBD2 covers 8 bases. Germline loops: CDR1 MNHEY, CDR2 SVGEGT. Trimming took 6 bases from V and 4 from J; bases not matched to a gene: 5. This CDR3 contains 14 residues. In DNA form, the CDR3 reads TGTGCCAGCAGCCGGACTAGCAGATACAATGAGCAGTTCTTC. Residues: CASSRTSRYNEQFF.

CDR3 region: CASSGPTGAGQPQHF. Here the CDR3 DNA reads TGTGCCAGCAGCGGACCGACAGGGGCAGGTCAGCCCCAGCATTTT. This chain connects TRBV7-9 to TRBJ1-5, with 8 bases fitting TRBD1. The CDR3 is 15 amino acids. Germline CDR1 SEHNR, CDR2 FQNEAQ (reference sequence). With 5 bases clipped from V and 6 bases from J, the junction kept 9 bases outside the gene matches.

This clonotype was seen at least ten times. This chain links TRBV20-1 with TRBJ2-1; no clear D gene. The germline V gene encodes CDR1 DFQATT and CDR2 SNEGSKA (reference sequence). The ends were cut back, 2 bases at V and 10 bases at J, with 12 bases in the middle. The CDR3 is 12 amino acids. CDR3 protein: CSARSPPSEQFF. Here the CDR3 DNA reads TGCAGTGCTAGATCACCCCCAAGCGAGCAGTTCTTC.

This clonotype was observed a few times. V usage is TRBV5-1 and J usage is TRBJ2-1; D is unresolved. This CDR3 is 14 amino acids long. Trimming left V 4 bases short and J 3 bases short, with 11 bases between. Germline V lookup: CDR1 SGHRS, CDR2 YFSETQ. The CDR3 bases are TGCGCCAGCAGCCCACTTCCCCTCTACAATGAGCAGTTCTTC. Amino acids: CASSPLPLYNEQFF.

At least ten counts were recorded for this clonotype. The rearrangement uses TRBV4-2 and TRBJ2-3; 7 nucleotides align to TRBD2. Trimming took 1 base from V and 2 from J; bases not matched to a gene: 9. CDR3 size: 17 residues. Per the germline V gene, CDR1 is LGHNA and CDR2 is YNFKEQ. In DNA, the CDR3 is TGTGCCAGCAGCCAAGGCCTAGCGGAAACCCTCACAGATACGCAGTATTTT. This sequence encodes CASSQGLAETLTDTQYF.

The table lists this clonotype with a few counts. CDR3 in amino acids: CSARAEPKNIQYF. The CDR3 coding sequence is TGCAGTGCTAGAGCGGAGCCCAAAAACATTCAGTACTTC. The chain joins TRBV20-1 to TRBJ2-4; no reliable D call. This CDR3 is built from 13 residues. Germline loops: CDR1 DFQATT, CDR2 SNEGSKA (reference sequence). Trimming removed 1 base from V and 2 bases from J, with 6 bases in between.

This clonotype was seen ten or more times. The gene calls are TRBV4-1 and TRBJ2-7; the match to TRBD1 covers 7 bases. J was trimmed by 3 bases and V by 2 bases; bases with no gene match: 7. The CDR3 consists of 15 residues. Germline V lookup: CDR1 MGHRA, CDR2 YSYEKL. The CDR3 DNA follows: TGCGCCAGCAGCCAACCGGGACAGAAAGACTACGAGCAGTACTTC. Translating gives CASSQPGQKDYEQYF.

This clonotype was observed at least ten times. This chain joins TRBV4-3 and TRBJ2-3, with D tentatively TRBD1 or TRBD2 (6 bases each). The CDR3 runs 15 residues. Germline CDR1 is LGHNA and CDR2 is YSLEER. The V gene lost 3 bases and the J gene lost 4 bases, with 14 bases spanning the gap. As DNA, the CDR3 is TGCGCCAGCAGCCATCGGGGGACACGTGCAGATACGCAGTATTTT. It is translated as CASSHRGTRADTQYF.

The table lists this clonotype with many counts. This chain joins TRBV12-3 or TRBV12-4 and TRBJ2-1; maybe TRBD2 (5 bases). The CDR3 is 16 residues long. Trimming left V 7 bases short and J 15 bases short, with 31 bases between. The CDR3 DNA is TGTGCCAGCAACCCTTCGGACTCGAGGAAAATTGGTATTCTGTTCTTC. Its translation: CASNPSDSRKIGILFF.

This clonotype was recorded a few times. J is TRBJ2-5 and V is TRBV12-3 or TRBV12-4, with D maybe TRBD1 (5 bases). CDR3 size: 14 residues. V lost 5 bases and J 5 bases, leaving 15 bases between the germline ends. The CDR3 DNA sequence: TGTGCCAGCAGTCCTGGGCCCAGGGTGGAGACCCAGTACTTC. This gives the protein CASSPGPRVETQYF.

The chain carries TRBV28 and TRBJ1-1; D is uncertain. CDR1 and CDR2 (germline): MDHEN, SYDVKM. The CDR3 covers 17 residues. V was pared by 3 bases and J by 3 bases, with 20 bases between. The CDR3 spells CASSFPSRRSWDTEAFF. The CDR3 nucleotides are TGTGCCAGCAGTTTCCCCTCTAGGAGGTCCTGGGACACTGAAGCTTTCTTT.

The chain carries TRBV4-3 and TRBJ2-7, with D unclear. V shed 0 bases and J shed 3 bases, with 12 bases lying between them. The germline gives CDR1 LGHNA, CDR2 YSLEER. CDR3 length equals 15 residues. The CDR3 here is CASSQDAGDFYEQYF. The CDR3 coding sequence is TGCGCCAGCAGCCAAGATGCTGGAGATTTCTACGAGCAGTACTTC.

The chain recombines TRBV20-1 with TRBJ2-7, with 8 positions matching TRBD1. Unmatched junction bases numbered 5, after V lost 0 bases and J lost 4 bases. Germline V CDR1 and CDR2: DFQATT, SNEGSKA (reference sequence). There are 14 residues in the CDR3. The CDR3 reads CSAREPQGDYEQYF. CDR3 nucleotide sequence: TGCAGTGCTAGAGAACCACAGGGGGATTACGAGCAGTACTTC.

In its sample, this clonotype was seen a few times. The chain carries TRBV20-1 and TRBJ2-5; 8 nucleotides agree with TRBD2. The CDR3 consists of 17 residues. The V gene end was trimmed by 4 bases and the J gene end by 2 bases; junction bases not matched to a gene: 15. Germline V gene data show CDR1 as DFQATT and CDR2 as SNEGSKA (reference sequence). Here the CDR3 DNA reads TGCAGTGCTATAGGACTAAGCGGGGGAGACCGTCAAGAGACCCAGTACTTC. Translating it yields CSAIGLSGGDRQETQYF.

This clonotype was observed many times. This chain uses TRBV5-1 with TRBJ2-7, with 10 bases fitting TRBD2. The trim removed 4 bases at V and 3 bases at J, leaving 10 bases unmatched. Germline V gene sequence: CDR1 SGHRS, CDR2 YFSETQ. The CDR3 totals 16 residues. The chain's CDR3 is CASSQSPGLANYEQYF. Here the CDR3 DNA reads TGCGCCAGCAGCCAAAGTCCGGGACTAGCGAACTACGAGCAGTACTTC.

This sequence joins TRBV20-1 and TRBJ2-2; TRBD2 matches at 13 bases. The CDR3 runs 15 residues. J lost 6 bases, V lost 6 bases, and 7 bases had no gene match. CDR1 is DFQATT, CDR2 SNEGSKA, per germline (reference sequence). In DNA form, the CDR3 reads TGCAGTGCGCCGACTAGCGGGAGGACCTCCGGGGAGCTGTTTTTT. This encodes CSAPTSGRTSGELFF.

V is TRBV7-9 and J is TRBJ2-1; no firm D call. Germline V lookup: CDR1 SEHNR, CDR2 FQNEAQ (reference sequence). The CDR3 is 13 residues long. Trimming took off 2 bases at V and 8 bases at J, with 10 bases between the two ends. CDR3 DNA sequence: TGTGCCAGCAGCTTAAGCCAGACCGATGAGCAGTTCTTC. Translation gives CASSLSQTDEQFF.

This chain joins TRBV10-3 and TRBJ1-2; 7 bases line up with TRBD1. J gave up 7 bases and V 8 bases, and 4 bases lay outside the gene matches. CDR1 is ENHRY, CDR2 SYGVKD, per germline. This CDR3 region has 11 residues. This CDR3 is CAIQGDGGYTF. CDR3 nucleotides: TGTGCCATCCAGGGGGACGGTGGCTACACCTTC.

This clonotype showed up just a few times. V gene TRBV27 combines with J gene TRBJ1-1; 7 positions agree with TRBD1. After removal of 6 bases from V and 3 bases from J, the junction contained 7 bases not matched to a gene. Germline V gene sequence: CDR1 MNHEY, CDR2 SMNVEV (reference sequence). The CDR3 runs to 14 residues. CDR3 sequence: CASRLGGVDTEAFF. The CDR3 DNA sequence: TGTGCCAGCAGGCTAGGGGGCGTGGACACTGAAGCTTTCTTT.

The chain joins TRBV7-2 to TRBJ2-5; 14 bases line up with TRBD2. Germline V CDR1 and CDR2: SGHTA, FQGNSA. There are 14 residues in the CDR3. The junction had 4 bases not matched to a gene; V was cut back by 8 bases and J by 5 bases. The CDR3 DNA reads TGTGCCAGCGGACTAGCGGGAGGTTGGGAGACCCAGTACTTC. Residues: CASGLAGGWETQYF.

This clonotype was observed at least ten times. The rearrangement joins TRBV3-1 to TRBJ1-6; weak D call: TRBD1 (5 bases). The CDR3 sequence is 14 residues long. V was pared by 2 bases and J by 5 bases, with 7 bases between. Looked up from germline, CDR1 is LGHDT and CDR2 is YNNKEL (reference sequence). The CDR3 is CASSQLGDNSPLHF. The CDR3 bases are TGTGCCAGCAGCCAACTAGGGGATAATTCACCCCTCCACTTT.

This clonotype was found a few times. The CDR3 DNA is TGCGCCAGCAGCCATCCCAGACAGGGCGGAGAAAAACTGTTTTTT. It yields the protein CASSHPRQGGEKLFF. The rearrangement uses TRBV4-1 and TRBJ1-4; 7 bases map to TRBD1. The CDR3 covers 15 residues. Germline values: CDR1 MGHRA, CDR2 YSYEKL. V gave up 3 bases and J gave up 8 bases; unmatched junction bases: 9.